This T cell receptor beta chain is from a study of metastatic and nonmetastatic thyroid tumors. This clone was seen ten or more times. V lost 3 bases, J lost 3 bases, and 5 bases stayed unmatched. The germline gives CDR1 ENHRY, CDR2 SYGVKD. The CDR3 spans 15 residues. Each patient went into thyroid surgery without having received any treatment. With MiXCR, TCRdb called clones anew from the PCR reads. This sample has some 33,000 clones; approximately 15% occur once, and the top ten carry over 4%. This clonotype originated in a female donor with papillary thyroid cancer or a benign thyroid nodule (not recorded which). Some clones in this sample may be carry-over from other donors' samples. The V call is TRBV10-3, the J call TRBJ2-5; 9 nucleotides line up with TRBD1. Sequencing was carried out using blood. The CDR3 sequence is CAISDPGTGKETQYF. The CDR3 DNA reads as TGTGCCATCAGTGACCCCGGGACAGGGAAAGAGACCCAGTACTTC.